The 3 T cell receptor beta chains given below trace back to one sample, sequenced in a study of CD8 T cells in Susac syndrome. RNA in amounts of roughly 0.5 to 1 ug was reverse transcribed with random hexamers. Using its own MiXCR run on the immunoSEQ multiplex PCR reads, TCRdb lists one record per CDR3 protein. The data contain about 140,000 distinct CDR3 sequences, approximately 95% of them seen just once; the ten biggest clones take up 0.14%. The sequenced material came from CD4+ T cells from PBMCs. The receptor set was obtained from a human donor with Susac syndrome.

This clonotype was counted only a few times. The gene calls are TRBV30 and TRBJ2-5, with D unresolved. Deletions cut 0 bases from V and 5 bases from J, with 10 bases between. The CDR3 has 13 residues. Germline loops: CDR1 GTSNPN, CDR2 SVGIG (reference sequence). CDR3 DNA: TGTGCCTGGAGTGTTAGGGTTCGGGAGACCCAGTACTTC. It yields the protein CAWSVRVRETQYF. The full variable domain, rest sourced from reference TRBV30 and TRBJ2-5, is SQTIHQWPATLVQPVGSPLSLECTVEGTSNPNLYWYRQAAGRGLQLLFYSVGIGQISSEVPQNLSASRPQDRQFILSSKKLLLSDSGFYLCAWSVRVRETQYFGPGTRLLVL.

The chain couples TRBV4-1 to TRBJ2-3; 9 positions agree with TRBD2. CDR3 length equals 16 residues. After removal of 3 bases from V and 7 bases from J, the junction contained 11 bases not matched to a gene. CDR1 is MGHRA and CDR2 is YSYEKL in the germline V gene. CDR3 nucleotides: TGCGCCAGCAGCCAGGATGCTAGCGGGAAGTATAATACGCAGTATTTT. This sequence encodes CASSQDASGKYNTQYF.

V and J are TRBV20-1 and TRBJ1-1; D gene unclear. This CDR3 is built from 13 residues. V lost 3 bases and J lost 1, with 9 bases in between. From germline, CDR1 is DFQATT and CDR2 SNEGSKA (reference sequence). CDR3 loop: CSASGVANTEAFF. As DNA, the CDR3 is TGCAGTGCTAGCGGGGTGGCGAACACTGAAGCTTTCTTT.